In this sample, the clone carrying this T cell receptor beta chain turned up many times. What it binds is not known. The study excluded patients with uncontrolled infection, other autoimmune disease, pregnancy or lactation. The sample originates from a study of T cells in Graves' hyperthyroidism and ophthalmopathy. Study results and caveats: Stable hyperthyroidism was told apart from ophthalmopathy by a model built on 13 V-J features. Most thyroid clonotypes that were expanded above 0.001 also turned up in blood.

Using RNA transcripts as the source, TCR beta CDR3 regions were amplified. First-round RT-PCR of the TCR CDR3 relied on the HTBI primer set. TCRdb re-derived calls from the multiplex PCR reads in MiXCR, one entry per CDR3 protein. The data hold about 540,000 distinct CDR3 sequences, with about 45% observed a single time. Trimming pared 4 bases from V and 3 bases from J, leaving 7 bases between. In germline, CDR1 is ENHRY, CDR2 SYGVKD. The CDR3 covers 13 residues. Sequencing was carried out using peripheral blood or thyroid tissue (not recorded which). The V gene is TRBV10-3, the J gene TRBJ1-5; TRBD1 might be the D (5 bases). This receptor was identified in a woman aged 18-29 years with Graves' hyperthyroidism. CDR3 amino acids: CAISAGPNQPQHF. The CDR3 DNA sequence: TGTGCCATCAGTGCGGGACCCAATCAGCCCCAGCATTTT.